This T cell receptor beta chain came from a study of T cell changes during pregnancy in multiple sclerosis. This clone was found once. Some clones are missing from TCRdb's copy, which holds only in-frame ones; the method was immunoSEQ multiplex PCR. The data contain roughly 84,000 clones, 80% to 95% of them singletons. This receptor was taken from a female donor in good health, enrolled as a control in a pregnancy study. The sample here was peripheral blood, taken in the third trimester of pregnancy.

The CDR3 here is CASSYSGLWSYNEQFF. The CDR3 region has the DNA TGTGCCAGCAGTTACTCAGGCTTGTGGAGTTACAATGAGCAGTTCTTC. V and J are TRBV6-5 and TRBJ2-1; no clear D. The CDR3 has 16 residues. Trimming pared 0 bases from V and 4 bases from J, leaving 13 bases between. The germline CDR1 and CDR2 sequences are MNHEY and SVGAGI.